This section outlines one T cell receptor beta chain sequence together with its context. This sample was included in a study of blood T cell repertoires in COVID-19. Generated by immunoSEQ multiplex PCR, the TCRdb table keeps only in-frame clones and is missing some. This sample has about 230,000 clones, with approximately 80% found just once. The V gene end was trimmed by 4 bases and the J gene end by 1 base; junction bases not matched to a gene: 9. CDR3 length: 16 residues. Per the germline V gene, CDR1 is KGHSH and CDR2 is LQKENI. This chain links TRBV18 with TRBJ1-1, with TRBD1 matching over 7 bases. The sequence was obtained from a man between 40 and 49 years old with acute or convalescent COVID-19. The sample consisted of peripheral blood. The CDR3, as DNA: TGTGCCAGCTCACTCCGACAGGGTTGGGGGAACACTGAAGCTTTCTTT. Translating gives CASSLRQGWGNTEAFF.